The clone carrying this T cell receptor beta chain was counted once. Assay: immunoSEQ multiplex PCR; the TCRdb copy retains only in-frame clones and omits some. The profile covers 70,000 to 75,000 clones, with approximately 94% appearing a single time and more than 1% taken by the ten largest. The sample is drawn from a study of cytomegalovirus exposure and HLA in healthy donors. CDR1 is SQVTM and CDR2 is ANQGSEA in the germline V gene. CDR3 size: 14 residues. V shed 5 bases and J shed 0 bases, with 8 bases lying between them. The sequencing input was PBMCs. This clonotype originated in a woman under 30 in good health and CMV-seronegative. The V and J genes are TRBV29-1 and TRBJ2-6; D is ambiguous. The CDR3 nucleotides are TGCAGCGTTTTAGCCAACTCTGGGGCCAACGTCCTGACTTTC. This encodes CSVLANSGANVLTF.